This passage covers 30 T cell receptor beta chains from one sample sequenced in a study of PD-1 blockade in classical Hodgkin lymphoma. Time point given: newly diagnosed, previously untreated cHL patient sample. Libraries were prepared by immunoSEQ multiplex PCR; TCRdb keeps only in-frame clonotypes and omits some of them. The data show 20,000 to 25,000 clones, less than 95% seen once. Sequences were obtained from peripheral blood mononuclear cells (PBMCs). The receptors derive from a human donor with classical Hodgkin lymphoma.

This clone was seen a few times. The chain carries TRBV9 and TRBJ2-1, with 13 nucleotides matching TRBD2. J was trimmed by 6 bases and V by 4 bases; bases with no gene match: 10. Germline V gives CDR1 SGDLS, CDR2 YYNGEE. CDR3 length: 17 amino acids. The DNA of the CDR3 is TGTGCCAGCAGCCGGGGACTAGCGGGGTTTTATATCAATGAGCAGTTCTTC. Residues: CASSRGLAGFYINEQFF.

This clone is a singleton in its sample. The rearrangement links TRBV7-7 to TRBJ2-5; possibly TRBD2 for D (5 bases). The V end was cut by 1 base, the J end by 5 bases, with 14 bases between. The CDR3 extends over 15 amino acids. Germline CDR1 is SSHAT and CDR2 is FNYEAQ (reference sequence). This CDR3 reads CASSLGNGLGETQYF. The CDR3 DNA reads TGTGCCAGCAGCTTAGGTAACGGACTGGGGGAGACCCAGTACTTC.

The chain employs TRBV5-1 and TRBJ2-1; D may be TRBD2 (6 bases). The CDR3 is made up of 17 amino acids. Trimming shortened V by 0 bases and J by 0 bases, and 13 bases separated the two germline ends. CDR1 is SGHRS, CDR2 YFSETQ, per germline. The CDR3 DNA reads TGCGCCAGCAGCTTGGGGGTTCGGGGGAGCTCCTACAATGAGCAGTTCTTC. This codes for CASSLGVRGSSYNEQFF.

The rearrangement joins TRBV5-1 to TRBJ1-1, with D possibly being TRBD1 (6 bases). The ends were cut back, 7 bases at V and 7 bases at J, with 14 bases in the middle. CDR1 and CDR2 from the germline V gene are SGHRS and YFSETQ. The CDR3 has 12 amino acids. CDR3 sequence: CASCSNRDEAFF. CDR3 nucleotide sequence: TGCGCCAGCTGCTCGAACAGGGATGAAGCTTTCTTT.

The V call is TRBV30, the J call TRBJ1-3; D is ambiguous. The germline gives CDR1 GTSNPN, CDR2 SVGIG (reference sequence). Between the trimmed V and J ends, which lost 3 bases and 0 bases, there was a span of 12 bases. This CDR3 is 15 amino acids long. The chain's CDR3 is CAWSPGTISGNTIYF. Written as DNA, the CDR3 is TGTGCCTGGAGCCCGGGAACCATCTCTGGAAACACCATATATTTT.

This chain's CDR3 is CSVGTGDSELFF. In DNA, the CDR3 is TGCAGCGTCGGGACAGGGGACTCGGAGCTGTTTTTT. The V gene is TRBV29-1, the J gene TRBJ2-2, with 10 positions matching TRBD1. The ends lost 6 bases at V and 10 bases at J; junction bases unmatched: 5. This CDR3 spans 12 amino acids. CDR1 is SQVTM and CDR2 is ANQGSEA in the germline V gene.

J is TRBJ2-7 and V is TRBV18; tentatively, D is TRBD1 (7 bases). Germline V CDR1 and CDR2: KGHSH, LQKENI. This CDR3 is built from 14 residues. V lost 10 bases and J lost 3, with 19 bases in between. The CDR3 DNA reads TGTGCCACTCAGGGGGACTCAGGACACTACGAGCAGTACTTC. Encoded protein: CATQGDSGHYEQYF.

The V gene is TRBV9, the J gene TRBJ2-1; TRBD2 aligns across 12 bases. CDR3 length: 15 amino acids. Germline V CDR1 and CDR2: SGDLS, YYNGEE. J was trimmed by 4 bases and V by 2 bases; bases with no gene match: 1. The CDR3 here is CASSVGLAGYNEQFF. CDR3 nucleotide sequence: TGTGCCAGCAGCGTGGGACTAGCGGGTTACAATGAGCAGTTCTTC.

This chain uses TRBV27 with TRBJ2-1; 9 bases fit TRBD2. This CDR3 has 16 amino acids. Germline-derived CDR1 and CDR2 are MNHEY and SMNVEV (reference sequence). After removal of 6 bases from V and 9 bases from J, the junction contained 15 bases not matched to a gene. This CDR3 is CASRFRGRGGWVEQFF. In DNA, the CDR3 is TGTGCCAGCAGGTTCCGGGGGCGGGGGGGCTGGGTTGAGCAGTTCTTC.

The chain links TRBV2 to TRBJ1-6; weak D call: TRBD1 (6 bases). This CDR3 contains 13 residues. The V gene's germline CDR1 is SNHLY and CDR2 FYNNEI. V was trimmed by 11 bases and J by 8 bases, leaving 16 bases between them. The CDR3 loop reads CAGTGYWDSPLHF. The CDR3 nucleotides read TGTGCCGGAACAGGGTATTGGGATTCACCCCTCCACTTT.

CDR3 in amino acids: CASSSLPYEQYF. DNA of the CDR3: TGTGCCAGCAGTTCCCTCCCCTACGAGCAGTACTTC. The chain couples TRBV28 to TRBJ2-7; D uncertain. Trimming pared 4 bases from V and 2 bases from J, leaving 6 bases between. The CDR3 spans 12 residues. Germline loops: CDR1 MDHEN, CDR2 SYDVKM. The full variable domain, in which reference TRBV28 and TRBJ2-7 provide the parts outside the CDR3, is DVKVTQSSRYLVKRTGEKVFLECVQDMDHENMFWYRQDPGLGLRLIYFSYDVKMKEKGDIPEGYSVSREKKERFSLILESASTNQTSMYLCASSSLPYEQYFGPGTRLTVT.

In nucleotides, the CDR3 is TGTGCCAGCAGTCCTCTGCCGGGACAGATAGACTACGAGCAGTACTTC. Protein: CASSPLPGQIDYEQYF. The rearrangement uses TRBV6-6 and TRBJ2-7, with 7 bases lining up with TRBD1. In germline, CDR1 is MNHNY, CDR2 SVGAGI (reference sequence). V shed 5 bases, J shed 3 bases, and the junction held 13 bases outside the gene matches. CDR3 size: 16 residues.

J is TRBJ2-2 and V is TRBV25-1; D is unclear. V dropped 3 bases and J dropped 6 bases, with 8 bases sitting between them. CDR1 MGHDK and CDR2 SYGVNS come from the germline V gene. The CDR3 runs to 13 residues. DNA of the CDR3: TGTGCCAGCAGTGACCCCCCCGCCGGGGAGCTGTTTTTT. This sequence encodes CASSDPPAGELFF.

Written as DNA, the CDR3 is TGTGCCAGTGGAGGACAGGGGCAGGGCGGGGAGCTGTTTTTT. Protein: CASGGQGQGGELFF. This chain connects TRBV19 to TRBJ2-2, with TRBD1 matching over 9 bases. The V gene's germline CDR1 is LNHDA and CDR2 SQIVND (reference sequence). The CDR3 runs 14 residues. V lost 8 bases, J lost 7 bases, and 8 bases stayed unmatched. The variable domain in full, with the rest retrieved from reference TRBV19 and TRBJ2-2, is DGGITQSPKYLFRKEGQNVTLSCEQNLNHDAMYWYRQDPGQGLRLIYYSQIVNDFQKGDIAEGYSVSREKKESFPLTVTSAQKNPTAFYLCASGGQGQGGELFFGEGSRLTVL.

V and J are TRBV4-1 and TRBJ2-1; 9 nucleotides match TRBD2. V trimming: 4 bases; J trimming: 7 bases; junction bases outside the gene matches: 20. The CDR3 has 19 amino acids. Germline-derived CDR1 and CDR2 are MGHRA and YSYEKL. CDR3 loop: CASSPDRSTRGGLWNEQFF. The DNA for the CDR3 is TGCGCCAGCAGCCCCGACCGGAGTACGCGGGGGGGCCTTTGGAATGAGCAGTTCTTC.

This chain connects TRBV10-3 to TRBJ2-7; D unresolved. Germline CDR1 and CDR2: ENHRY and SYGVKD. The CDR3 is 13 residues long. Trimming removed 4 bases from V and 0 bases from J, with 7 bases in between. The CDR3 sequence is CAISGVISYEQYF. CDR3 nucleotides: TGTGCCATCAGTGGGGTCATCTCCTACGAGCAGTACTTC.

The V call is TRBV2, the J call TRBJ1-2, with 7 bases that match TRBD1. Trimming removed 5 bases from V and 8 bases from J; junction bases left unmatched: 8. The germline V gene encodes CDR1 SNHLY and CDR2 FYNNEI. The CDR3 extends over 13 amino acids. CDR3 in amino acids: CASSQGGWEGYTF. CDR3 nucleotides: TGTGCCAGCAGTCAAGGGGGCTGGGAGGGCTACACCTTC.

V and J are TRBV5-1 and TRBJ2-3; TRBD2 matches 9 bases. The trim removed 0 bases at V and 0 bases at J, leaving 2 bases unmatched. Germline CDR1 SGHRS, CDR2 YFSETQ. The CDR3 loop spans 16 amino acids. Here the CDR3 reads CASSLGLADSTDTQYF. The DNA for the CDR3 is TGCGCCAGCAGCTTGGGACTAGCGGATAGCACAGATACGCAGTATTTT.

The CDR3 DNA reads TGTGCCAGCAGCCGGACGGAACATGGCTACACCTTC. Translating gives CASSRTEHGYTF. This sequence joins TRBV11-2 and TRBJ1-2; D is unresolved. The V gene lost 5 bases and the J gene lost 6 bases, with 10 bases spanning the gap. CDR3 length equals 12 residues. Germline V gives CDR1 SGHAT, CDR2 FQNNGV.

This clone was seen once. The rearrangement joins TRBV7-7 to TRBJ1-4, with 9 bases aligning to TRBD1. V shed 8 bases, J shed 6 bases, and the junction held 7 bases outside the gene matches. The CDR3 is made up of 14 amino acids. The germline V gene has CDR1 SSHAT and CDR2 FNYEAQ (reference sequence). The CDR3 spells CASGPGTGYEKLFF. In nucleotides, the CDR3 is TGTGCCAGCGGACCCGGGACAGGGTATGAAAAACTGTTTTTT.

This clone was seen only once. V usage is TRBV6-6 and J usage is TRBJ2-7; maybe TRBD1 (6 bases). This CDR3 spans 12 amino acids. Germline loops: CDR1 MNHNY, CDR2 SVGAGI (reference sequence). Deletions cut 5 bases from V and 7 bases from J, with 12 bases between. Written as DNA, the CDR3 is TGTGCCAGCAGTCAGGGGTTTAAGGAGCAGTACTTC. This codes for CASSQGFKEQYF.

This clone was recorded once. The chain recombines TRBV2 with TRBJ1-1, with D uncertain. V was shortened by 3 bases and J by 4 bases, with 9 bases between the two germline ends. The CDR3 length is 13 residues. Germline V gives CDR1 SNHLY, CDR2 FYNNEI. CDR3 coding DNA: TGTGCCAGCAGTGACAAGGCGCGCACTGAAGCTTTCTTT. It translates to CASSDKARTEAFF.

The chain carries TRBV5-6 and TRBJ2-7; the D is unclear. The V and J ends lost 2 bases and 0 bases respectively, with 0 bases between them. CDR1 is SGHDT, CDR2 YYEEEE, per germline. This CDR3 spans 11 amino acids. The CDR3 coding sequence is TGTGCCAGCAGCTTCTCCTACGAGCAGTACTTC. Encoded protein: CASSFSYEQYF.

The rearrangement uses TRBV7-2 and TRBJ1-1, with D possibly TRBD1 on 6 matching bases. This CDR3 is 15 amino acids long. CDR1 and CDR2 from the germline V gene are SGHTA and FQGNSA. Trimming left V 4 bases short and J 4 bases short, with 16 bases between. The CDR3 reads CASSSDGGGGTEAFF. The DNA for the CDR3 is TGTGCCAGCAGCTCCGATGGGGGCGGCGGCACTGAAGCTTTCTTT.

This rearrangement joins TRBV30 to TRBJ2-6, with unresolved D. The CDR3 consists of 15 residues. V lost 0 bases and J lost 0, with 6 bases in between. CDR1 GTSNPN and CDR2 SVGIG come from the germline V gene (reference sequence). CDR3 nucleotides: TGTGCCTGGAGTGTAGGTATCTCTGGGGCCAACGTCCTGACTTTC. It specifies CAWSVGISGANVLTF.

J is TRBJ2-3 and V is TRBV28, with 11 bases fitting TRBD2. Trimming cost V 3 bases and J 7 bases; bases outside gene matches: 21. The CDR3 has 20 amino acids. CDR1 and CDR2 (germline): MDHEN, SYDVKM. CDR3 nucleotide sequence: TGTGCCAGCAGTTTTGGTAGCTGGCTAGCGGGGGGAGAGGGAGGATATACGCAGTATTTT. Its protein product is CASSFGSWLAGGEGGYTQYF.

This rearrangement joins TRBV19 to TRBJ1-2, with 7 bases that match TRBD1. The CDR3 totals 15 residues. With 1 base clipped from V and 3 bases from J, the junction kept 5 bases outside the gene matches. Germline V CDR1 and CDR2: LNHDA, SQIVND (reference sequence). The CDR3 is CASSIVGGAYYGYTF. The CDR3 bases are TGTGCCAGTAGTATAGTAGGGGGCGCGTACTATGGCTACACCTTC.

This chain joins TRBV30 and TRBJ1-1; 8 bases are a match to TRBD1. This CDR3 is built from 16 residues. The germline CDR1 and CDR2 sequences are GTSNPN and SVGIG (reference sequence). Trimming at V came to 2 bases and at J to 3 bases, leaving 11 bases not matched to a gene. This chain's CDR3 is CAWSPQGARRDTEAFF. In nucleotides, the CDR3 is TGTGCCTGGAGTCCCCAGGGGGCGCGTCGAGACACTGAAGCTTTCTTT.

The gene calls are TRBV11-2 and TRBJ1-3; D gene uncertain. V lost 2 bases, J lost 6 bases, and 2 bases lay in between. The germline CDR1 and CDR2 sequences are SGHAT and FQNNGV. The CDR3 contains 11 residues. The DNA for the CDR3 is TGTGCCAGCAGCTTACTAAACACCATATATTTT. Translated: CASSLLNTIYF.

The CDR3 here is CAISESSQGYSYEQYF. CDR3 nucleotide sequence: TGTGCCATCAGTGAGTCTTCCCAGGGATATTCCTACGAGCAGTACTTC. This chain links TRBV10-3 with TRBJ2-7, with D possibly being TRBD1 (5 bases). The V gene's germline CDR1 is ENHRY and CDR2 SYGVKD. CDR3 length: 16 residues. The V end lost 0 bases, the J end lost 1 base, and 13 bases lay between the germline ends.